The rows below give T cell receptor beta chains drawn from one sample of a study of T cell responses to AZD1222 COVID-19 vaccine. TCRdb's copy holds only in-frame clones and misses some; the assay was immunoSEQ multiplex PCR. The table lists tens of thousands of clones, over 75% of them singletons, with 11% in the top ten. The sequenced sample was peripheral blood, obtained 28 days after the second AZD1222 dose. These receptors all stem from an adult who received the AZD1222 COVID-19 vaccine. Both conserved end residues are part of each CDR3. The D gene is left open where the match is weak. Rows may omit the clone size; those that give it use once, few, many or a size class.

size,J,V,D,DNA,CDR3
.,TRBJ1-2,TRBV7-9,.,TGTGCCAGCAGCCAGTATGGCTACACCTTC,CASSQYGYTF
.,TRBJ1-1,TRBV2,.,TGTGCCAGCAGCAGGGACCCGAACACTGAAGCTTTCTTT,CASSRDPNTEAFF
.,TRBJ1-5,TRBV5-6,TRBD1,TGTGCCAGCAGCTCCTACCGAGACAGGGTGCGCAATCAGCCCCAGCATTTT,CASSSYRDRVRNQPQHF
.,TRBJ2-1,TRBV7-3,.,TGTGCCAGCAGCTTAAATAGCGGTAGCGGATACTACAATGAGCAGTTCTTC,CASSLNSGSGYYNEQFF
.,TRBJ1-1,TRBV11-2,.,TGTGCCAGCAGCCCTAGTGAGGACACTGAAGCTTTCTTT,CASSPSEDTEAFF
.,TRBJ1-6,TRBV6-1,.,TGTGCCAGCAGTGTTTCCCCACAGGGAAGGTACTCCTATAATTCACCCCTCCACTTT,CASSVSPQGRYSYNSPLHF
.,TRBJ2-2,TRBV18,.,TGTGCCAGCTCACCAGCAGGGGCTGACACCGGGGAGCTGTTTTTT,CASSPAGADTGELFF
.,TRBJ1-1,TRBV6-2/TRBV6-3,.,TGTGCCAGCAGTTTGACTGAATACATGAACACTGAAGCTTTCTTT,CASSLTEYMNTEAFF
once,TRBJ2-3,TRBV20-1,TRBD2,TGCAGTGCTAGTAAGTCCAGCGGGAGCCCAGATACGCAGTATTTT,CSASKSSGSPDTQYF
.,TRBJ2-2,TRBV7-2,.,TGTGCCAGCAGCTTAGTTCCAGGGTCAACCGGGGAGCTGTTTTTT,CASSLVPGSTGELFF
.,TRBJ1-2,TRBV19,TRBD1,TGTGCCAGTAGTATCGACAGGGTGAAGAGTGGCTACACCTTC,CASSIDRVKSGYTF
.,TRBJ1-1,TRBV20-1,.,TGCAGTGCTAGTGGGGGTGTACGAACTGAAGCTTTCTTT,CSASGGVRTEAFF
.,TRBJ2-6,TRBV5-1,TRBD1,TGCGCCAGCAGCTTACAGGGGATCTCTGGGGCCAACGTCCTGACTTTC,CASSLQGISGANVLTF
.,TRBJ2-1,TRBV7-2,.,TGTGCCAGCAGCGGGGGGGCCTATGATGAGCAGTTCTTC,CASSGGAYDEQFF
.,TRBJ2-3,TRBV7-2,TRBD2,TGTGCCAGCAGCCCGAATATAGCGGGGGAGTTCAGCACAGATACGCAGTATTTT,CASSPNIAGEFSTDTQYF
.,TRBJ1-4,TRBV6-5,TRBD1,TGTGCCAGCAGCTATTCCAGGGGGGCTAATGAAAAACTGTTTTTT,CASSYSRGANEKLFF
.,TRBJ2-7,TRBV28,.,TGTGCCAGCATTAAGACAGGTGTCTACGAGCAGTACTTC,CASIKTGVYEQYF
.,TRBJ1-2,TRBV19,.,TGTGCCAGTAGTATACCCGCAGGGGCTGGTGGCTACACCTTC,CASSIPAGAGGYTF
.,TRBJ2-7,TRBV30,.,TGTGCCTGGAGGGGGGTTTTTGGGACCTACGAGCAGTACTTC,CAWRGVFGTYEQYF
.,TRBJ1-6,TRBV5-1,.,TGCGCCAGCAGCGGTCGGGGAGGGAATTCACCCCTCCACTTT,CASSGRGGNSPLHF
.,TRBJ1-2,TRBV6-1,.,TGTGCCAGCAGTGAATACGAGGGGGTCGGCCAATCTAACTATGGCTACACCTTC,CASSEYEGVGQSNYGYTF
.,TRBJ1-1,TRBV19,.,TGTGCCAGTAGTATAGTCGGGGGATTGAACACTGAAGCTTTCTTT,CASSIVGGLNTEAFF
.,TRBJ2-2,TRBV11-1,.,TGTGCCAGCAGCCCATCCATTAACAAGTGGGAGCTGTTTTTT,CASSPSINKWELFF
.,TRBJ1-5,TRBV20-1,.,TGCAGTGCTAGTGGGGGGCTCAATCAGCCCCAGCATTTT,CSASGGLNQPQHF
.,TRBJ1-2,TRBV4-2,.,TGTGCCAGCAGCCATTCCGAAGGGGGAAGCGGCTACACCTTC,CASSHSEGGSGYTF
.,TRBJ1-2,TRBV5-6,.,TGTGCCAGCAGCGGACCGGGACGCCACTATGGCTACACCTTC,CASSGPGRHYGYTF
few,TRBJ2-7,TRBV18,TRBD1,TGTGCCAGCTCACCCACAGGGGTACGATCCTACGAGCAGTACTTC,CASSPTGVRSYEQYF